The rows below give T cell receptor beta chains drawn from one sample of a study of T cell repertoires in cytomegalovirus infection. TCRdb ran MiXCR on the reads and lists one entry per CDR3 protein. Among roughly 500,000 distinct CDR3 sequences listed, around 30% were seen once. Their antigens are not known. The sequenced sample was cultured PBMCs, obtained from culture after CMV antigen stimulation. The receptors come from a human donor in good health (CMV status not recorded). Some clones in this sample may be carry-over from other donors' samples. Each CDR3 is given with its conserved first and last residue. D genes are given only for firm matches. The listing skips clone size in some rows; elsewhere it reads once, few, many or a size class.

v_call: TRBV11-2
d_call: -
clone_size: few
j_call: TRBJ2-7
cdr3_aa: CASSFRVAGWDYEQYF
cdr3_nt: TGTGCCAGCAGCTTCCGCGTGGCAGGGTGGGATTACGAGCAGTACTTC

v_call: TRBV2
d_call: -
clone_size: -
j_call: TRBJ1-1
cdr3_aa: CASSETGRSTEAFF
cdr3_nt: TGTGCCAGCAGTGAAACGGGGAGGAGCACTGAAGCTTTCTTT

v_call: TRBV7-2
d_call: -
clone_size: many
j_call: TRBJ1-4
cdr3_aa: CASSPALRPEKLFF
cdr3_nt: TGTGCCAGCAGCCCAGCCCTACGGCCTGAAAAACTGTTTTTT

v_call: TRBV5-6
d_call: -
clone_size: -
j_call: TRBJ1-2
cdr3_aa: CASGPWGGNYGYTF
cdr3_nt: TGTGCCAGCGGGCCGTGGGGCGGAAACTATGGCTACACCTTC

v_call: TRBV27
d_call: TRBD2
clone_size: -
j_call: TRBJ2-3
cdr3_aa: CASSPTAGGRTDTQYF
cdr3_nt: TGTGCCAGCAGCCCAACTGCGGGGGGGCGGACAGATACGCAGTATTTT

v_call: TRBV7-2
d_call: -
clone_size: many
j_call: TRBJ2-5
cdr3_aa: CASSPRVDRETQYF
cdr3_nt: TGTGCCAGCAGCCCTCGGGTCGACCGAGAGACCCAGTACTTC

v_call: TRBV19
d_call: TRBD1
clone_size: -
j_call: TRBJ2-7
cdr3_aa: CASSTSGTGSYEQYF
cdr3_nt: TGTGCCAGTAGTACCTCCGGGACAGGTTCCTACGAGCAGTACTTC

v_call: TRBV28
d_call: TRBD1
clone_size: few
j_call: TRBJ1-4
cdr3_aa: CASSTGQGAIEKLFF
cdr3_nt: TGTGCCAGCAGTACCGGACAGGGGGCGATTGAAAAACTGTTTTTT

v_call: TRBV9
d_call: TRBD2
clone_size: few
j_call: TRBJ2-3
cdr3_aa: CASSVTLAMPDTQYF
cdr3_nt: TGTGCCAGCAGCGTAACACTAGCGATGCCAGATACGCAGTATTTT

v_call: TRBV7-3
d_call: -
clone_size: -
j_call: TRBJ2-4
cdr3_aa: CASSLKGENIQYF
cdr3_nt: TGTGCCAGCAGCTTGAAGGGGGAAAACATTCAGTACTTC

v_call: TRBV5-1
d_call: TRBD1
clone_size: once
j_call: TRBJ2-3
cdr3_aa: CASTDRGRVDTQYF
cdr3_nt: TGCGCCAGCACCGACAGGGGGCGCGTCGATACGCAGTATTTT

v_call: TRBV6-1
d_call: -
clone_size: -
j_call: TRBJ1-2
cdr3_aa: CASSPETSIYGYTF
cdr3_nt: TGTGCCAGCAGTCCCGAGACATCGATCTATGGCTACACCTTC

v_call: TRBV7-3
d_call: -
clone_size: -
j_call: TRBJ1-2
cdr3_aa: CASSPSAYSGDGYTF
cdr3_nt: TGTGCCAGCAGCCCATCGGCCTACTCTGGAGATGGCTACACCTTC

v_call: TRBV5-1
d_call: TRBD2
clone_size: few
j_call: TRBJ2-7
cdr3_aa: CASSLAGTSGRREQYF
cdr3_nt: TGCGCCAGCAGCTTGGCCGGGACTAGCGGGAGAAGGGAGCAGTACTTC

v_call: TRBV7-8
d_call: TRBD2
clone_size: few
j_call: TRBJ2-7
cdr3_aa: CASARSGSLYEQYF
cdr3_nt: TGTGCCAGCGCTCGTAGCGGGAGTCTCTACGAGCAGTACTTC

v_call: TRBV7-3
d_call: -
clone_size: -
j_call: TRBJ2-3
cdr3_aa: CASSDGQTSTDTQYF
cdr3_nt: TGTGCCAGCAGCGATGGACAGACTAGCACAGATACGCAGTATTTT

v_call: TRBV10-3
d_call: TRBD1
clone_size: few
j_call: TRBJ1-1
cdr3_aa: CAISGGGTGGFSEAFF
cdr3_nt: TGTGCCATCAGTGGAGGAGGGACAGGGGGCTTCTCTGAAGCTTTCTTT

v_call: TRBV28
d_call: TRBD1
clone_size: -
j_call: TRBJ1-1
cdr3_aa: CASSLTTGVMNTEAFF
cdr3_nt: TGTGCCAGCAGTTTGACGACAGGGGTTATGAACACTGAAGCTTTCTTT

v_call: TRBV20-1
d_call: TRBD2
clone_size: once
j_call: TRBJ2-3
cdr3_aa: CSATLAGLTDTQYF
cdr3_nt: TGCAGTGCTACCTTAGCGGGACTGACAGATACGCAGTATTTT

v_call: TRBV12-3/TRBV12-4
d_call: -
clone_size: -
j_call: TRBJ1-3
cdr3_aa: CASSLPIGNTIYF
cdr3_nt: TGTGCCAGCAGCCTACCTATCGGAAACACCATATATTTT

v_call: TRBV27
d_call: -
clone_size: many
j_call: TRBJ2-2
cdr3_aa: CASSSYGTINTGELFF
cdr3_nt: TGTGCCAGCAGTTCATACGGGACAATCAACACCGGGGAGCTGTTTTTT

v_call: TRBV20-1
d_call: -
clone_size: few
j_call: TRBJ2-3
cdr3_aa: CSAVITFSGPHTDTQYF
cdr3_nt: TGCAGTGCCGTCATCACTTTCTCGGGACCCCACACAGATACGCAGTATTTT

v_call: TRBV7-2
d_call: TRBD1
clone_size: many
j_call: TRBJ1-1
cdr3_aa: CASSYAGGGTEAFF
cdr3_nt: TGTGCCAGCAGCTACGCAGGGGGCGGTACTGAAGCTTTCTTT

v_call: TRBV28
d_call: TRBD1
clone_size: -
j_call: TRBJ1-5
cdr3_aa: CASSPGQGASNQPQHF
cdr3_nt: TGTGCCAGCAGTCCGGGACAGGGGGCGAGCAATCAGCCCCAGCATTTT

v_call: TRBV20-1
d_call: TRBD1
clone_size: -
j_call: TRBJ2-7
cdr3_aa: CSARTDRGGEQYF
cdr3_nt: TGCAGTGCTAGAACCGACAGGGGTGGCGAGCAGTACTTC

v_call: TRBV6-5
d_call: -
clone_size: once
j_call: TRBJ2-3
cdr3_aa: CASSYHLRDTQYF
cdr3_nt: TGTGCCAGCAGTTACCATTTACGAGATACGCAGTATTTT

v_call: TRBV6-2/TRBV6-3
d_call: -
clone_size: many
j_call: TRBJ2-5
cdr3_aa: CASILRYQETQYF
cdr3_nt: TGTGCCAGCATCCTTAGGTACCAAGAGACCCAGTACTTC

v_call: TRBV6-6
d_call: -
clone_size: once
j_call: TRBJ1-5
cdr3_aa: CASSYGMGLADTQPQHF
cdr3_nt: TGTGCCAGCAGTTACGGGATGGGCCTTGCTGATACTCAGCCCCAGCATTTT

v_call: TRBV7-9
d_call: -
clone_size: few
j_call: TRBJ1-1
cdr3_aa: CASSLSSPTEAFF
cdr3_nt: TGTGCCAGCAGCTTATCCAGCCCCACTGAAGCTTTCTTT

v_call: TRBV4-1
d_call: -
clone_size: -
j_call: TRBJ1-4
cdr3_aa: CASSQDLRGVVGKLFF
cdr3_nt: TGCGCCAGCAGCCAAGATTTGCGAGGGGTGGTAGGAAAACTGTTTTTT

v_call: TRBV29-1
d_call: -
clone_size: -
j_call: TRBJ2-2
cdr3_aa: CSGDSYTGELFF
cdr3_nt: TGCAGCGGAGACAGTTACACCGGGGAGCTGTTTTTT

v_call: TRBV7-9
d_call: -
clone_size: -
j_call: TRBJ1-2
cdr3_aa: CASSLGRYQGYGYTF
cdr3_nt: TGTGCCAGCAGCTTAGGCCGATATCAGGGCTATGGCTACACCTTC

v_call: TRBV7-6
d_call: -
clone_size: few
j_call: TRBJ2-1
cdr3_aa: CASSKAAGSYNEQFF
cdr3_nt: TGTGCCAGCAGTAAAGCGGCCGGCTCCTACAATGAGCAGTTCTTC

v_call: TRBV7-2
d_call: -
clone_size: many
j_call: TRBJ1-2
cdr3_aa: CASSLESVSGFANYGYTF
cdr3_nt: TGTGCCAGCAGCTTAGAGTCGGTGTCGGGCTTTGCTAACTATGGCTACACCTTC

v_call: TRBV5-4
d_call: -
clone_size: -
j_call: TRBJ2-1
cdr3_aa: CASSLPRLSGRVYNEQFF
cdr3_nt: TGTGCCAGCAGCTTGCCCCGGTTATCCGGCAGGGTCTACAATGAGCAGTTCTTC

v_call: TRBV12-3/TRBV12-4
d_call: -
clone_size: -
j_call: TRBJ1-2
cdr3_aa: CASSLGRWGYTF
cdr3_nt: TGTGCCAGCAGTTTGGGGCGATGGGGCTACACCTTC

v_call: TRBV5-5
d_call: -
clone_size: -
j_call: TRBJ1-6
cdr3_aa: CASSLETSYNSPLHF
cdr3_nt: TGTGCCAGCAGCTTAGAAACTTCCTATAATTCACCCCTCCACTTT

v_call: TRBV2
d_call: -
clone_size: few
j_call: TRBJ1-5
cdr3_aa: CASRSRAGSNQPQHF
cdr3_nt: TGTGCCAGCAGATCCAGAGCAGGTAGCAATCAGCCCCAGCATTTT

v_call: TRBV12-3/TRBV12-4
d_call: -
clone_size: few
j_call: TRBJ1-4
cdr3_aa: CASSLQDGYEKLFF
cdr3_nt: TGTGCCAGCAGTCTACAAGACGGATATGAAAAACTGTTTTTT

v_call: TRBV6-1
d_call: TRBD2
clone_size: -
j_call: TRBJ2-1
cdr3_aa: CASSEPGLAGNEQFF
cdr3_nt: TGTGCCAGCAGCGAGCCGGGACTAGCAGGTAATGAGCAGTTCTTC

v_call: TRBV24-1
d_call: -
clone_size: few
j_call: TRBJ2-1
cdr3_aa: CATSDGSYNEQFF
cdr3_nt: TGTGCCACCAGTGATGGTTCCTACAATGAGCAGTTCTTC

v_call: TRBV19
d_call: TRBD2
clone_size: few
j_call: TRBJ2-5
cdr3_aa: CASSDGSREGQETQYF
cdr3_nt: TGTGCCAGTAGTGATGGGTCGAGGGAGGGCCAGGAGACCCAGTACTTC

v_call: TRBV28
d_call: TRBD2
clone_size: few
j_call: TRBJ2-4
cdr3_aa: CASSLHRSRSGRSGNIQYF
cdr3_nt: TGTGCCAGCAGTTTACATCGGTCTCGTAGCGGGAGGTCGGGAAACATTCAGTACTTC

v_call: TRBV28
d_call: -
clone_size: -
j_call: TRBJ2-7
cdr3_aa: CASSSQYEQYF
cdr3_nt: TGTGCCAGCAGTTCCCAATACGAGCAGTACTTC

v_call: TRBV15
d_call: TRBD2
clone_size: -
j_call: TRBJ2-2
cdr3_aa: CATSKPSGRRTGELFF
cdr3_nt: TGTGCCACCAGCAAACCAAGCGGGAGAAGGACCGGGGAGCTGTTTTTT

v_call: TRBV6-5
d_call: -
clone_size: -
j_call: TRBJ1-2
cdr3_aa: CASTHQAGYGYTF
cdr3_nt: TGTGCCAGCACCCATCAGGCAGGCTATGGCTACACCTTC